These 10 T cell receptor beta chains came from one sample sequenced in a study of CD8+ T cells in alopecia areata. The treatment here: oral pan-JAK inhibitor, 5-10 mg twice daily. As the sequencing template, cDNA was produced by extracting RNA and reverse transcribing it. TCRdb keeps only in-frame clones here, not all; method: immunoSEQ multiplex PCR. The repertoire holds some 150,000 clones, 54% seen once, with approximately 15% in the top ten. The material was CD8+ T cells sorted from blood, obtained at week 4, from a patient treated with tofacitinib. These receptors all stem from a human donor with alopecia areata.

This clone was seen more than once but under ten times. The chain uses TRBV6-5 and TRBJ2-2, with a possible D match to TRBD1 (5 bases). V lost 4 bases, J lost 6 bases, and 9 bases lay in between. Germline V gene data show CDR1 as MNHEY and CDR2 as SVGAGI. There are 13 residues in the CDR3. Here the CDR3 reads CASSSQGPGELFF. CDR3 bases: TGTGCCAGCAGTTCGCAGGGTCCCGGGGAGCTGTTTTTT.

V and J are TRBV19 and TRBJ1-1; D is undetermined. Germline CDR1 reads LNHDA; CDR2 reads SQIVND (reference sequence). The CDR3 contains 14 residues. V lost 3 bases to trimming and J lost 1 base, with 9 bases between them. CDR3 sequence (DNA): TGTGCCAGTAGTATTAGGGAAACGAACACTGAAGCTTTCTTT. Translated, it gives CASSIRETNTEAFF.

This clone came up a few times. The V and J genes are TRBV2 and TRBJ1-5, with D hard to call. Germline loops: CDR1 SNHLY, CDR2 FYNNEI. V was shortened by 2 bases and J by 4 bases, with 12 bases between the two germline ends. The CDR3 sequence is 15 residues long. The CDR3, as DNA: TGTGCCAGCAGTGAATTGGCAGCCCATAATCAGCCCCAGCATTTT. Protein: CASSELAAHNQPQHF.

This clone was detected a few times. CDR3 residues: CASSLGVSGRTGELFF. The CDR3 nucleotides read TGTGCCAGCAGCTTAGGTGTTAGCGGGAGAACCGGGGAGCTGTTTTTT. The V gene is TRBV7-3, the J gene TRBJ2-2; 9 bases are a match to TRBD2. This CDR3 has 16 residues. CDR1 SGHTA and CDR2 FQGTGA come from the germline V gene. V was pared by 2 bases and J by 5 bases, with 6 bases of the junction left unmatched.

The J gene is TRBJ2-3, the V gene TRBV6-5, with D possibly TRBD2 on 5 matching bases. The V end lost 2 bases, the J end lost 4 bases, and 7 bases lay between the germline ends. Germline-derived CDR1 and CDR2 are MNHEY and SVGAGI. The CDR3 has 13 amino acids. DNA of the CDR3: TGTGCCAGCAGTTACACCGGGGCAGATACGCAGTATTTT. Translating it yields CASSYTGADTQYF.

This clone was found once. One end of the junction fails to match germline, which may point to a read error. V usage is TRBV5-6 and J usage is TRBJ2-1; TRBD1 agrees at 8 bases. The CDR3 is 16 residues long. Germline V gives CDR1 SGHDT, CDR2 YYEEEE. The CDR3 region is CASSLAAAGGSDERFF. For the CDR3, the DNA is TGTGCCAGCAGCTTGGCGGCGGCAGGGGGCTCGGATGAGCGGTTCTTC.

This chain uses TRBV15 with TRBJ2-1; weak D call: TRBD2 (7 bases). Germline CDR1 LNHNV, CDR2 YYDKDF (reference sequence). The CDR3 contains 17 residues. Trimming cost V 4 bases and J 5 bases, with 21 bases left between them. The CDR3 DNA follows: TGTGCCACCAGCAAAGGGATCCACGGGGGGCCGGACAATGAGCAGTTCTTC. As protein: CATSKGIHGGPDNEQFF.

The chain carries TRBV27 and TRBJ1-2; 7 bases are shared with TRBD1. The CDR3 is made up of 16 amino acids. Germline CDR1 is MNHEY and CDR2 is SMNVEV (reference sequence). Trimming took 6 bases from V and 4 from J; bases not matched to a gene: 14. The CDR3 reads CASSSGEVGGVYGYTF. The CDR3 DNA is TGTGCCAGCAGCAGCGGTGAGGTAGGGGGCGTCTATGGCTACACCTTC.

In this sample, this clone turned up once. The chain combines TRBV7-2 with TRBJ2-5; D perhaps matches TRBD1 (6 bases). Trimming cost V 1 base and J 3 bases, with 9 bases left between them. The germline V gene encodes CDR1 SGHTA and CDR2 FQGNSA. The CDR3 extends over 14 amino acids. This chain's CDR3 is CASSLDPGEETQYF. Written as DNA, the CDR3 is TGTGCCAGCAGCTTAGATCCAGGGGAAGAGACCCAGTACTTC.

J is TRBJ2-5 and V is TRBV7-2, with D maybe TRBD1 (5 bases). The CDR3 is 14 amino acids. CDR1 is SGHTA, CDR2 FQGNSA, per germline. Trimming stripped 5 bases from V and 0 bases from J, with 10 bases between. For the CDR3, the DNA is TGTGCCAGCAGCCCGGACACTAACCAAGAGACCCAGTACTTC. It translates to CASSPDTNQETQYF.